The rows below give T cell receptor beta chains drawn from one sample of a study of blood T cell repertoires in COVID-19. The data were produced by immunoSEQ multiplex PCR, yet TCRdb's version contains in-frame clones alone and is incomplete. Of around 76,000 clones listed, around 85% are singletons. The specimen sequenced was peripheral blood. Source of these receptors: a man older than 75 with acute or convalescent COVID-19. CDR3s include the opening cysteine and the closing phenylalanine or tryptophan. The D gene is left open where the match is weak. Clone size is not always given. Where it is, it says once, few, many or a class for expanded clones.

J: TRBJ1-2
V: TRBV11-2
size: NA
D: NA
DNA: TGTGCCAGCAGCGGTAGATGGTGGACAGATAGCTTTTATGGCTACACCTTC
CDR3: CASSGRWWTDSFYGYTF

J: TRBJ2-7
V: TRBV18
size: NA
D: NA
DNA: TGTGCCAGCTCCTCGGGACAAACCTACGAGCAGTACTTC
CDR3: CASSSGQTYEQYF

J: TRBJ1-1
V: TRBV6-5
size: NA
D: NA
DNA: TGTGCCAGCAGTTACCGGACAGCTGGGCTGAACACTGAAGCTTTCTTT
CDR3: CASSYRTAGLNTEAFF

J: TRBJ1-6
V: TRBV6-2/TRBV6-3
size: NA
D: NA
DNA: TGTGCCAGCAGTTACGGTCCGCGGGTCCTCCACTTT
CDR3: CASSYGPRVLHF

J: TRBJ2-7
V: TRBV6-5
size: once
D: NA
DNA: TGTGCCAGCAGTTTCCGAGACACCAGCCTACGAGCGCAGTACTTC
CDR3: CASSFRDTSLRAQYF

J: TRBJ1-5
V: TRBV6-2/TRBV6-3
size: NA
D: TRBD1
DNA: TGTGCCAGCAGTTACGGGGACAGGGGACGGGGTCAGCCCCAGCATTTT
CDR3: CASSYGDRGRGQPQHF

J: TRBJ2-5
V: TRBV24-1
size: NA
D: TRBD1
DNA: TGTGCCACCAGCGGCCAGGGGGCACAAGAGACCCAGTACTTC
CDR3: CATSGQGAQETQYF

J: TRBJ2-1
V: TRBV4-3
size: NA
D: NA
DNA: TGCGCCAGCAGCCAAGATATGGCGGGGTTTAGCTCCTACAATGAGCAGTTCTTC
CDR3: CASSQDMAGFSSYNEQFF

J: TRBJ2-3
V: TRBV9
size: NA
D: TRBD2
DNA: TGTGCCAGCAGCGTAGAGCGGGGGGGGAGCACAGATACGCAGTATTTT
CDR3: CASSVERGGSTDTQYF

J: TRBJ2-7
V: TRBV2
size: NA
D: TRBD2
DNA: TGTGCCAGCAGGATCCAGACTAGCGGCAAGGGCGAGCAGTACTTC
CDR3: CASRIQTSGKGEQYF

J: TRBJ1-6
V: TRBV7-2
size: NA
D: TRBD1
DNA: TGTGCCAGCAGCTTAACGGGACAGGATAATTCACCCCTCCACTTT
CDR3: CASSLTGQDNSPLHF

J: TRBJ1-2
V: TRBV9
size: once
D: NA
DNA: TGTGCCAGCAGCGTAGCACAGAAACCTAACTATGGCTACACCTTC
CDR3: CASSVAQKPNYGYTF

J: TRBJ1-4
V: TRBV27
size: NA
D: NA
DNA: TGTGCCAGCAGTTTGGGCTGGCAGGCTAATGAAAAACTGTTTTTT
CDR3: CASSLGWQANEKLFF

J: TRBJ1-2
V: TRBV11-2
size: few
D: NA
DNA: TGTGCCAGCAGCTTAGATGGACAAAGTGGCTACACCTTC
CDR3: CASSLDGQSGYTF

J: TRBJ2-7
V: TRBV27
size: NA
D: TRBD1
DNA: TGTGCCAGCAGTTCCCAGGCCGGGACAGGGATTTACGAGCAGTACTTC
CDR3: CASSSQAGTGIYEQYF

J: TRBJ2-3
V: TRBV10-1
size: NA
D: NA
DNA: TGCGCCAGCAGCGCGACTATCACAGATACGCAGTATTTT
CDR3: CASSATITDTQYF

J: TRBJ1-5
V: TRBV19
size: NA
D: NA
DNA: TGTGCCAGTAGTCCTGCAAGATCAACAGACAATCAGCCCCAGCATTTT
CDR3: CASSPARSTDNQPQHF

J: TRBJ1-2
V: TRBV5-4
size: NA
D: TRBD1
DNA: TGTGCCAGCAGCTTGGCCTCCGACAGGGGGTATGGCTACACCTTC
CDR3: CASSLASDRGYGYTF

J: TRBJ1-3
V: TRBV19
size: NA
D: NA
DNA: TGTGCCAGTAGTTTCGCAGGGTCGGACACCATATATTTT
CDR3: CASSFAGSDTIYF

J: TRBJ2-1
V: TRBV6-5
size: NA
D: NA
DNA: TGTGCCAGCATCCAGGGGCCCCAGTCCTACAATGAGCAGTTCTTC
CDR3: CASIQGPQSYNEQFF

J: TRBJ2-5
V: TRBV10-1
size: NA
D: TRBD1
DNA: TGCGCCAGCAGTCCGGGACAGGGGCGCCAAGAGACCCAGTACTTC
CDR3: CASSPGQGRQETQYF

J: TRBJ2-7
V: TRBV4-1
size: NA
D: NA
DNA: TGCGCCAGCAGCCGCGATCAAGGGGGGGGACCTTACGAGCAGTACTTC
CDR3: CASSRDQGGGPYEQYF

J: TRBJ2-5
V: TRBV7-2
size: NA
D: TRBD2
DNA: TGTGCCAGCAGCTTAGGGAGCGGGGCCGGAGGGACCCAGTACTTC
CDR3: CASSLGSGAGGTQYF